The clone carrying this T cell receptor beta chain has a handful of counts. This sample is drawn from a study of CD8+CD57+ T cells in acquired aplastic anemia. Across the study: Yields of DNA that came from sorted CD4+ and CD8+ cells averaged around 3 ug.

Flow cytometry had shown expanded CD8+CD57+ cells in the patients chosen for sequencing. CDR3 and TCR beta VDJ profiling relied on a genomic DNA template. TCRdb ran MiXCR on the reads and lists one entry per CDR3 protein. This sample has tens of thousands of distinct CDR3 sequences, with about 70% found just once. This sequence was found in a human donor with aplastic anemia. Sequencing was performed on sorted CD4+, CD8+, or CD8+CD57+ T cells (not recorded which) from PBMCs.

CDR3 DNA sequence: TGTGCCAGCAGCCGAGAGTACCAAGAGACCCAGTACTTC. It is translated as CASSREYQETQYF. This chain connects TRBV7-3 to TRBJ2-5; D unclear. V was clipped by 5 bases and J by 0 bases, with 7 bases between them. Germline values: CDR1 SGHTA, CDR2 FQGTGA. This CDR3 is 13 amino acids long.